This T cell receptor beta chain was recorded in a study of STAT5B mutations in CD4+ large granular lymphocyte leukemia (dated by TCRdb to between 2020 and 2023). In terms of the full investigation: Among healthy controls, the CDR3 'QG' motif was associated with a particular HLA allele. The TCRbeta repertoires of CD4+ T-cell large granular lymphocyte leukemia patients were compared with the TCRbeta repertoires of healthy blood donors. Flow cytometry on FACSCanto II or FACSVerse confirmed that purified fractions exceeded 95% purity among lymphocytes.

General findings and caveats noted by the study authors: TRBV06-family usage was enriched among the top patient clones (8/27) compared with healthy controls (2/35). Data were not HLA-matched; higher clonality in CD4+ versus CD8+ T-LGLL could reflect the relatively small sample size. Main leukemic clonotypes were private to each patient, although roughly 24% of the main leukemic clonotypes were found at low frequency in the non-leukemic repertoires of other patients. Greater clonality appeared to be present in CD4-sorted patient repertoires than in healthy CD4+ repertoires, and the difference was retained after the putative leukemic clones were removed.

The immunoSEQ assay at survey resolution was applied to genomic DNA for sequencing of TCRbeta rearrangements. The published analysis was carried out like this. A lowest detectable productive clonotype frequency of 2.59 x 10-5 was observed in the TCR sequencing data. Only productive TCRbeta rearrangements, meaning sequences that were complete and in-frame, were kept for the analyses. Clonality for each sample was calculated as Simpson clonality in the immunoSEQ Analyzer version 3.0. Clones were binned by frequency as very rare, small, medium, large (1-20%) or hyperexpanded (>20%). OLGA 1.2.3 estimated generation probabilities, VDJtools produced V-gene circos plots, VDJdb was queried for specificities, and GLIPH identified CDR3 motifs. What TCRdb holds here is the immuneACCESS table cut down to in-frame rearrangements. Part of the clones is not present; checked against another copy, under half of the missing clones reflect an unresolved V gene, and the others are unexplained. V and J calls and clone size follow that table, whereas D and trimming were derived from the DNA. This sample lists more than 40,000 clones; about 80% were detected once. Of the sample, under 0.4% is held by the ten largest clones.

Buffy coats from roughly 40 blood donors, supplied by the Finnish Red Cross blood service, were used as healthy controls. All TCR-sequenced material derived from peripheral blood: patient blood samples and healthy donor buffy coats. Peripheral blood mononuclear cells were isolated by Ficoll-Hypaque gradient centrifugation. CD4+ cells were magnetically purified from the buffy coats of healthy controls. The Gentra Puregene Cell and Tissue kit was used to extract genomic DNA, and a Qubit 2.0 fluorometer was used to measure the amount of genomic DNA. This clone has just one count. Its antigen is unknown. Per-base quality was not reported, and no clone a single base away is much larger than it. V is pruned by 6 bases and J by 0 bases, leaving 10 bases of the junction without a gene match. CDR1 and CDR2 (MDHEN, SYDVKM) derive from the germline V gene. The CDR3 contains 18 residues, cysteine and phenylalanine counted. Left in the record is the CDR3 DNA by itself, 54 bases read in frame from the first base.

The sequenced sample was CD4+ T cells from blood buffy coats. The rearranged chain carries TRBV28 and TRBJ2-6; 8 bases in the junction line up with TRBD1. This TCR was sampled from a human donor in good health. The CDR3 protein sequence reads: CASSLTGVGFSGANVLTF. The DNA is as follows: TGTGCCAGCAGCTTGACAGGGGTTGGATTCTCTGGGGCCAACGTCCTGACTTTC.